The 6 T cell receptor beta chains presented below share a single source sample, sequenced in a study of blood T cell repertoires in COVID-19. Clones were read by immunoSEQ multiplex PCR, and TCRdb kept only the in-frame ones, dropping some. The table has fewer than 120,000 clones, approximately 70% seen once. Sequenced input: peripheral blood. Receptors were obtained from a woman aged 55-69 years with acute or convalescent COVID-19.

The gene calls are TRBV12-3 or TRBV12-4 and TRBJ1-2, with TRBD1 matching 10 bases. CDR3 length equals 13 residues. The V segment lost 5 bases and the J segment 8 bases; nucleotides outside the gene matches: 5. In nucleotides, the CDR3 is TGTGCCAGCAGTGTGGGACAGGGGAGAGGCTACACCTTC. This encodes CASSVGQGRGYTF.

The V and J genes are TRBV5-5 and TRBJ1-1, with 8 bases identical to TRBD1. With V trimmed by 4 bases and J by 3 bases, 8 bases remained unmatched. CDR1 is SGHKS, CDR2 YYEKEE, per germline (reference sequence). This CDR3 has 15 amino acids. Here the CDR3 DNA reads TGTGCCAGCAGCACCCGACAGGGGTCGGACACTGAAGCTTTCTTT. As protein: CASSTRQGSDTEAFF.

Turning to this clone: The junction departs from the called germline gene at one end, perhaps through a read error. The chain carries TRBV7-9 and TRBJ1-5; no definite D call. Germline CDR1 is SEHNR and CDR2 is FQNEAQ (reference sequence). This CDR3 has 14 residues. Written as DNA, the CDR3 is TGTGCCAGCAGTTTAGGGAGCGCCAATCAGCCCCAGCATTTT. Its protein is CASSLGSANQPQHF.

The chain uses TRBV12-3 or TRBV12-4 and TRBJ1-5; the D gene is possibly TRBD1 (5 bases). V lost 8 bases, J lost 0 bases, and 8 bases lay in between. CDR3 size: 13 residues. CDR3: CASGGHSNQPQHF. CDR3 nucleotides: TGTGCCAGCGGCGGACATAGCAATCAGCCCCAGCATTTT.

The chain links TRBV6-5 to TRBJ2-5, with D unresolved. Trimming shortened V by 6 bases and J by 1 base, and 9 bases separated the two germline ends. This CDR3 is 13 amino acids long. Germline assignment: CDR1 MNHEY and CDR2 SVGAGI. The CDR3 coding sequence is TGTGCCAGCAGGGTCTACTCCCAAGAGACCCAGTACTTC. Translation: CASRVYSQETQYF.

The rearrangement joins TRBV28 to TRBJ1-2, with unresolved D. V lost 5 bases, J lost 3 bases, and 10 bases lay in between. From germline, CDR1 is MDHEN and CDR2 SYDVKM. There are 13 residues in the CDR3. Here the CDR3 DNA reads TGTGCCAGCAGTGCCACAGATTACTATGGCTACACCTTC. This encodes CASSATDYYGYTF.